These T cell receptor beta chains were read from a single sample in a study of blood T cell repertoires in COVID-19. The protocol was immunoSEQ multiplex PCR, while the TCRdb copy is restricted to in-frame clones and leaves out a portion. The sample contains some 350,000 clones, around 91% of which appear only once. Sequenced: peripheral blood. The receptors originated from a man aged 18 to 35 with active or convalescent COVID-19. CDR3s include the opening cysteine and the closing phenylalanine or tryptophan. The order of the fields is D gene, V gene, J gene, clone size, CDR3 protein, CDR3 DNA. A D gene is named only where the DNA matches it firmly. Expanded clones get a size class; other rows say once, few or many, or leave the size out.

D: NA; V: TRBV4-1; J: TRBJ2-5; size: NA; CDR3: CASSNPGVRQETQYF; DNA: TGCGCCAGCAGCAACCCGGGAGTCCGCCAAGAGACCCAGTACTTC
D: TRBD2; V: TRBV11-2; J: TRBJ2-1; size: NA; CDR3: CARRRTSGVSYNEQFF; DNA: TGTGCCAGACGAAGGACTAGCGGGGTCTCCTACAATGAGCAGTTCTTC
D: NA; V: TRBV7-9; J: TRBJ2-1; size: NA; CDR3: CASSTGTEQFF; DNA: TGTGCCAGCAGTACCGGGACAGAGCAGTTCTTC
D: TRBD1; V: TRBV2; J: TRBJ2-7; size: NA; CDR3: CASKPDRDYEQYF; DNA: TGTGCCAGCAAACCGGACAGGGACTACGAGCAGTACTTC
D: TRBD2; V: TRBV27; J: TRBJ2-2; size: NA; CDR3: CASTLAGGRAGELFF; DNA: TGTGCCAGCACCCTAGCGGGAGGACGGGCCGGGGAGCTGTTTTTT
D: NA; V: TRBV18; J: TRBJ1-3; size: few; CDR3: CASSPPYRAGNTIYF; DNA: TGTGCCAGCTCACCACCCTACAGGGCTGGAAACACCATATATTTT
D: TRBD2; V: TRBV9; J: TRBJ2-2; size: NA; CDR3: CASSPTSGRPDTGELFF; DNA: TGTGCCAGCAGCCCTACTAGCGGGAGACCGGACACCGGGGAGCTGTTTTTT
D: TRBD1; V: TRBV27; J: TRBJ2-1; size: once; CDR3: CASSARDRVFKQFF; DNA: TGTGCCAGCAGTGCTCGGGACAGGGTGTTTAAGCAGTTCTTC
D: NA; V: TRBV12-3/TRBV12-4; J: TRBJ2-7; size: NA; CDR3: CASSLEGGYEQYF; DNA: TGTGCCAGCAGTTTAGAGGGGGGGTACGAGCAGTACTTC
D: NA; V: TRBV4-3; J: TRBJ1-5; size: NA; CDR3: CASSQDLRGQPQHF; DNA: TGCGCCAGCAGCCAAGACCTTAGGGGGCAGCCCCAGCATTTT
D: TRBD1; V: TRBV18; J: TRBJ2-4; size: NA; CDR3: CASSPNRGAKNIQYF; DNA: TGTGCCAGCTCACCAAACAGGGGCGCCAAAAACATTCAGTACTTC
D: TRBD1; V: TRBV27; J: TRBJ2-7; size: NA; CDR3: CASSDTGGVYYEQYF; DNA: TGTGCCAGCAGTGACACAGGGGGAGTTTACTACGAGCAGTACTTC
D: NA; V: TRBV19; J: TRBJ1-5; size: once; CDR3: CASGSGNSNQPQHF; DNA: TGTGCCAGTGGGTCGGGGAATAGCAATCAGCCCCAGCATTTT
D: TRBD1; V: TRBV27; J: TRBJ2-1; size: NA; CDR3: CASSSGTGTYNEQFF; DNA: TGTGCCAGCAGTTCTGGGACAGGGACCTACAATGAGCAGTTCTTC
D: TRBD1; V: TRBV5-1; J: TRBJ2-1; size: NA; CDR3: CASSSTGSVTTAYNEQFF; DNA: TGCGCCAGCAGCTCGACAGGGTCCGTGACTACGGCCTACAATGAGCAGTTCTTC
D: NA; V: TRBV7-2; J: TRBJ2-5; size: NA; CDR3: CASSSGMLETQYF; DNA: TGTGCCAGCAGCTCCGGGATGTTGGAGACCCAGTACTTC
D: TRBD2; V: TRBV7-2; J: TRBJ2-5; size: NA; CDR3: CASSSPLTGTSGYQETQYF; DNA: TGTGCCAGCAGCTCACCCCTGACCGGGACTAGCGGATATCAAGAGACCCAGTACTTC
D: TRBD2; V: TRBV19; J: TRBJ2-7; size: NA; CDR3: CASSPTGSGGLYEQYF; DNA: TGTGCCAGTAGTCCGACAGGCTCGGGGGGGCTCTACGAGCAGTACTTC
D: TRBD1; V: TRBV6-2/TRBV6-3; J: TRBJ1-3; size: NA; CDR3: CASSPTGAGNTIYF; DNA: TGTGCCAGCAGTCCAACAGGGGCTGGAAACACCATATATTTT
D: NA; V: TRBV11-2; J: TRBJ1-1; size: NA; CDR3: CASSLDEVTEAFF; DNA: TGTGCCAGCAGCTTAGATGAGGTTACTGAAGCTTTCTTT
D: TRBD1; V: TRBV4-3; J: TRBJ1-1; size: NA; CDR3: CASSQDRQGRFEAFF; DNA: TGCGCCAGCAGCCAAGATCGACAGGGCAGGTTTGAAGCTTTCTTT
D: NA; V: TRBV2; J: TRBJ1-4; size: NA; CDR3: CASSPRRGGTNEKLFF; DNA: TGTGCCAGCAGCCCGAGGCGGGGGGGGACTAATGAAAAACTGTTTTTT